This T cell receptor beta chain was captured in a study of vaccination effects on CD4 cells after COVID-19. Study-wide results and caveats: Clones from infection and from vaccination both contracted markedly late after vaccination.

On this clone: Its matching antigen is unknown.

Germline CDR1 and CDR2: DFQATT and SNEGSKA (reference sequence). The germline V and J ends were trimmed by 3 bases and 9 bases, with 24 bases remaining between them. This CDR3 contains 17 residues. TCRdb's copy holds only in-frame clones and misses some; the assay was immunoSEQ multiplex PCR. The sample shows about 26,000 clones, about 84% of them seen only once. Within the ViraFEST assay, antigen-specific CD4+ T cells underwent expansion with viral peptide pools prior to sequencing. The authors isolated CD4+ T cells after roughly 10 days of culture. This person's SARS-CoV-2 infection, confirmed by PCR, occurred between March and December 2020. In culture with 10 IU/ml IL-2 and around 10 ug/ml peptides, PBMC were grown at a few million per well.

The sequence came from a human donor who had a prior SARS-CoV-2 infection. Sequencing used CD4+ T cells from PBMCs cultured with HCoV-NL63 spike peptides, obtained before COVID-19 vaccination. The chain recombines TRBV20-1 with TRBJ1-6, with a tentative D call TRBD1 (5 bases). Here the CDR3 DNA reads TGCAGTGCTAGTTCTAGGGGTGGGGGTTTCGAGGGTTCACCCCTCCACTTT. This gives the protein CSASSRGGGFEGSPLHF.